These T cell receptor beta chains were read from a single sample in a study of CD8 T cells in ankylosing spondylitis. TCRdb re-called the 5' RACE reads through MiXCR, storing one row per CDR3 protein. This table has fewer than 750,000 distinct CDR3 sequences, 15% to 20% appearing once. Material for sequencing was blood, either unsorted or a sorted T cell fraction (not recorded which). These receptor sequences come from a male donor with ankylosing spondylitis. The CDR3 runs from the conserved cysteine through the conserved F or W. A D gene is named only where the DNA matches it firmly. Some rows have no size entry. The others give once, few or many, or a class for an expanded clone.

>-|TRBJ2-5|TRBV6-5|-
CASSSTATRETQYF
TGTGCCAGCAGTTCTACAGCTACGCGAGAGACCCAGTACTTC
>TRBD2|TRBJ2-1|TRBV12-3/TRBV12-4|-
CASSAGTSGSSFF
TGTGCCAGCAGTGCCGGGACTAGCGGGAGCTCATTCTTC
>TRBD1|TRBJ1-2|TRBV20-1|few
CSAAEGARGYTF
TGCAGTGCTGCCGAGGGGGCGCGGGGCTACACCTTC
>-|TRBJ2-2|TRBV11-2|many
CASSLTGVNTGELFF
TGTGCCAGCAGCTTGACCGGGGTGAACACCGGGGAGCTGTTTTTT
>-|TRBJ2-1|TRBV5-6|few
CASSSSTTAYNEQFF
TGTGCCAGCAGCTCATCCACGACAGCCTACAATGAGCAGTTCTTC
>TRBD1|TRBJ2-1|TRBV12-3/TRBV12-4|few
CASSLWDRQFF
TGTGCCAGCAGTTTATGGGACAGGCAGTTCTTC
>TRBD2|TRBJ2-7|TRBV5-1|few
CASSFPKRGLREQYF
TGCGCCAGCAGCTTCCCCAAGCGGGGACTACGCGAGCAGTACTTC
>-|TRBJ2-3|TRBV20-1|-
CSAIYASGADTQYF
TGCAGTGCTATATACGCCTCCGGGGCAGATACGCAGTATTTT
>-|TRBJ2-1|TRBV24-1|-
CATSGPGSSYNEQFF
TGTGCCACCAGTGGCCCAGGGAGCTCCTACAATGAGCAGTTCTTC
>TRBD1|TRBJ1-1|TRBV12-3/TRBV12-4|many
CASSGQGALRMNTEAFF
TGTGCCAGCAGTGGACAGGGGGCGCTGAGAATGAACACTGAAGCTTTCTTT
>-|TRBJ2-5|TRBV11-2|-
CASSLVPAQSTQETQYF
TGTGCCAGCAGCTTAGTCCCTGCGCAGTCGACTCAAGAGACCCAGTACTTC
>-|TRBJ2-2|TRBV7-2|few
CASSPEAAGFGELFF
TGTGCCAGCAGCCCCGAAGCGGCCGGGTTCGGGGAGCTGTTTTTT
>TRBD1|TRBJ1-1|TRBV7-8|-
CASSLVGRTGVPEAFF
TGTGCCAGCAGCTTAGTTGGACGGACAGGGGTTCCTGAAGCTTTCTTT
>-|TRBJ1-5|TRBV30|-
CAWSAPGQGNQPQHF
TGTGCCTGGAGTGCCCCGGGACAAGGCAATCAGCCCCAGCATTTT
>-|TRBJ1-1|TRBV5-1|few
CASSHVPLDSSNTEAFF
TGCGCCAGCAGCCACGTCCCCTTGGACAGTTCTAACACTGAAGCTTTCTTT
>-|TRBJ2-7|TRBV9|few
CASSPRPDTGSEQYF
TGTGCCAGCAGCCCAAGGCCTGACACGGGGTCCGAGCAGTACTTC
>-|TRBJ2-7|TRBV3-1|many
CASSPVRADYEQYF
TGTGCCAGCAGCCCCGTCCGGGCGGACTACGAGCAGTACTTC
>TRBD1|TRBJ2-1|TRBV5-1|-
CASSSSIGGGLQFF
TGCGCCAGCAGCTCCTCGATAGGGGGCGGCCTGCAGTTCTTC
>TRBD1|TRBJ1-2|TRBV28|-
CASSQGDRGRDYTF
TGTGCCAGCAGCCAAGGAGACAGGGGGCGCGACTACACCTTC
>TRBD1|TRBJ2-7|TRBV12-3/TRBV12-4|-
CASSRDSEYEQYF
TGTGCCAGCAGTAGGGACAGCGAGTACGAGCAGTACTTC
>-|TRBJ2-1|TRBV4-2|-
CASSQGPSGGGANNEQFF
TGTGCCAGCAGCCAAGGGCCATCCGGGGGCGGGGCTAACAATGAGCAGTTCTTC
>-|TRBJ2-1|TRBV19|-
CASSIAASYNEQFF
TGTGCCAGTAGTATAGCAGCGTCTTACAATGAGCAGTTCTTC
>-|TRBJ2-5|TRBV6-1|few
CASSEVQGGAETQYF
TGTGCCAGCAGTGAAGTCCAGGGTGGAGCAGAGACCCAGTACTTC
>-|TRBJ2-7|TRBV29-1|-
CSVLWGQEQYF
TGCAGCGTTCTTTGGGGGCAGGAGCAGTACTTC
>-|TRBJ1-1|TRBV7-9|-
CASSPLGRGNTEAFF
TGTGCCAGCAGCCCGCTCGGGAGGGGGAACACTGAAGCTTTCTTT
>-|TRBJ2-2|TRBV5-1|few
CASSFEGGVNTGELFF
TGCGCCAGCAGCTTCGAGGGGGGCGTGAACACCGGGGAGCTGTTTTTT
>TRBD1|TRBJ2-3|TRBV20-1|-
CSAGDTGVRTDTQYF
TGCAGTGCTGGCGATACAGGGGTTCGCACAGATACGCAGTATTTT
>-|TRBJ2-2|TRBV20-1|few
CSARGEDTGELFF
TGCAGTGCTAGAGGGGAAGACACCGGGGAGCTGTTTTTT
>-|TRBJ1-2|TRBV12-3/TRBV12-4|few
CASSPTGQYGYTF
TGTGCCAGCAGTCCAACAGGGCAGTATGGCTACACCTTC
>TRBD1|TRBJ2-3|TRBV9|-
CASSQGAGLSTDTQYF
TGTGCCAGCAGCCAGGGGGCGGGACTTAGCACAGATACGCAGTATTTT
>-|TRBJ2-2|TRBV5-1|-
CASSLYTQPTNTGELFF
TGCGCCAGCAGCTTGTATACCCAACCTACGAACACCGGGGAGCTGTTTTTT
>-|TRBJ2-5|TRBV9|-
CASSPVGRLQETQYF
TGTGCCAGCAGCCCAGTAGGTCGCCTTCAAGAGACCCAGTACTTC
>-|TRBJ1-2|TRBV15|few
CATSSVRANYGYTF
TGTGCCACCAGCAGTGTCCGGGCAAACTATGGCTACACCTTC
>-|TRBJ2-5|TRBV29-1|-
CSVQGIAETQYF
TGCAGCGTGCAAGGGATTGCAGAGACCCAGTACTTC
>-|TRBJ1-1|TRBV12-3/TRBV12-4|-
CASSASMNTEAFF
TGTGCCAGCAGTGCCTCCATGAACACTGAAGCTTTCTTT
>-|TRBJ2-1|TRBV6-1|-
CASSLRGGPVYNEQFF
TGTGCCAGCAGCCTCAGGGGGGGGCCGGTATACAATGAGCAGTTCTTC
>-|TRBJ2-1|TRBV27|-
CASSPFRTYNEQFF
TGTGCCAGCAGTCCGTTCAGGACCTACAATGAGCAGTTCTTC